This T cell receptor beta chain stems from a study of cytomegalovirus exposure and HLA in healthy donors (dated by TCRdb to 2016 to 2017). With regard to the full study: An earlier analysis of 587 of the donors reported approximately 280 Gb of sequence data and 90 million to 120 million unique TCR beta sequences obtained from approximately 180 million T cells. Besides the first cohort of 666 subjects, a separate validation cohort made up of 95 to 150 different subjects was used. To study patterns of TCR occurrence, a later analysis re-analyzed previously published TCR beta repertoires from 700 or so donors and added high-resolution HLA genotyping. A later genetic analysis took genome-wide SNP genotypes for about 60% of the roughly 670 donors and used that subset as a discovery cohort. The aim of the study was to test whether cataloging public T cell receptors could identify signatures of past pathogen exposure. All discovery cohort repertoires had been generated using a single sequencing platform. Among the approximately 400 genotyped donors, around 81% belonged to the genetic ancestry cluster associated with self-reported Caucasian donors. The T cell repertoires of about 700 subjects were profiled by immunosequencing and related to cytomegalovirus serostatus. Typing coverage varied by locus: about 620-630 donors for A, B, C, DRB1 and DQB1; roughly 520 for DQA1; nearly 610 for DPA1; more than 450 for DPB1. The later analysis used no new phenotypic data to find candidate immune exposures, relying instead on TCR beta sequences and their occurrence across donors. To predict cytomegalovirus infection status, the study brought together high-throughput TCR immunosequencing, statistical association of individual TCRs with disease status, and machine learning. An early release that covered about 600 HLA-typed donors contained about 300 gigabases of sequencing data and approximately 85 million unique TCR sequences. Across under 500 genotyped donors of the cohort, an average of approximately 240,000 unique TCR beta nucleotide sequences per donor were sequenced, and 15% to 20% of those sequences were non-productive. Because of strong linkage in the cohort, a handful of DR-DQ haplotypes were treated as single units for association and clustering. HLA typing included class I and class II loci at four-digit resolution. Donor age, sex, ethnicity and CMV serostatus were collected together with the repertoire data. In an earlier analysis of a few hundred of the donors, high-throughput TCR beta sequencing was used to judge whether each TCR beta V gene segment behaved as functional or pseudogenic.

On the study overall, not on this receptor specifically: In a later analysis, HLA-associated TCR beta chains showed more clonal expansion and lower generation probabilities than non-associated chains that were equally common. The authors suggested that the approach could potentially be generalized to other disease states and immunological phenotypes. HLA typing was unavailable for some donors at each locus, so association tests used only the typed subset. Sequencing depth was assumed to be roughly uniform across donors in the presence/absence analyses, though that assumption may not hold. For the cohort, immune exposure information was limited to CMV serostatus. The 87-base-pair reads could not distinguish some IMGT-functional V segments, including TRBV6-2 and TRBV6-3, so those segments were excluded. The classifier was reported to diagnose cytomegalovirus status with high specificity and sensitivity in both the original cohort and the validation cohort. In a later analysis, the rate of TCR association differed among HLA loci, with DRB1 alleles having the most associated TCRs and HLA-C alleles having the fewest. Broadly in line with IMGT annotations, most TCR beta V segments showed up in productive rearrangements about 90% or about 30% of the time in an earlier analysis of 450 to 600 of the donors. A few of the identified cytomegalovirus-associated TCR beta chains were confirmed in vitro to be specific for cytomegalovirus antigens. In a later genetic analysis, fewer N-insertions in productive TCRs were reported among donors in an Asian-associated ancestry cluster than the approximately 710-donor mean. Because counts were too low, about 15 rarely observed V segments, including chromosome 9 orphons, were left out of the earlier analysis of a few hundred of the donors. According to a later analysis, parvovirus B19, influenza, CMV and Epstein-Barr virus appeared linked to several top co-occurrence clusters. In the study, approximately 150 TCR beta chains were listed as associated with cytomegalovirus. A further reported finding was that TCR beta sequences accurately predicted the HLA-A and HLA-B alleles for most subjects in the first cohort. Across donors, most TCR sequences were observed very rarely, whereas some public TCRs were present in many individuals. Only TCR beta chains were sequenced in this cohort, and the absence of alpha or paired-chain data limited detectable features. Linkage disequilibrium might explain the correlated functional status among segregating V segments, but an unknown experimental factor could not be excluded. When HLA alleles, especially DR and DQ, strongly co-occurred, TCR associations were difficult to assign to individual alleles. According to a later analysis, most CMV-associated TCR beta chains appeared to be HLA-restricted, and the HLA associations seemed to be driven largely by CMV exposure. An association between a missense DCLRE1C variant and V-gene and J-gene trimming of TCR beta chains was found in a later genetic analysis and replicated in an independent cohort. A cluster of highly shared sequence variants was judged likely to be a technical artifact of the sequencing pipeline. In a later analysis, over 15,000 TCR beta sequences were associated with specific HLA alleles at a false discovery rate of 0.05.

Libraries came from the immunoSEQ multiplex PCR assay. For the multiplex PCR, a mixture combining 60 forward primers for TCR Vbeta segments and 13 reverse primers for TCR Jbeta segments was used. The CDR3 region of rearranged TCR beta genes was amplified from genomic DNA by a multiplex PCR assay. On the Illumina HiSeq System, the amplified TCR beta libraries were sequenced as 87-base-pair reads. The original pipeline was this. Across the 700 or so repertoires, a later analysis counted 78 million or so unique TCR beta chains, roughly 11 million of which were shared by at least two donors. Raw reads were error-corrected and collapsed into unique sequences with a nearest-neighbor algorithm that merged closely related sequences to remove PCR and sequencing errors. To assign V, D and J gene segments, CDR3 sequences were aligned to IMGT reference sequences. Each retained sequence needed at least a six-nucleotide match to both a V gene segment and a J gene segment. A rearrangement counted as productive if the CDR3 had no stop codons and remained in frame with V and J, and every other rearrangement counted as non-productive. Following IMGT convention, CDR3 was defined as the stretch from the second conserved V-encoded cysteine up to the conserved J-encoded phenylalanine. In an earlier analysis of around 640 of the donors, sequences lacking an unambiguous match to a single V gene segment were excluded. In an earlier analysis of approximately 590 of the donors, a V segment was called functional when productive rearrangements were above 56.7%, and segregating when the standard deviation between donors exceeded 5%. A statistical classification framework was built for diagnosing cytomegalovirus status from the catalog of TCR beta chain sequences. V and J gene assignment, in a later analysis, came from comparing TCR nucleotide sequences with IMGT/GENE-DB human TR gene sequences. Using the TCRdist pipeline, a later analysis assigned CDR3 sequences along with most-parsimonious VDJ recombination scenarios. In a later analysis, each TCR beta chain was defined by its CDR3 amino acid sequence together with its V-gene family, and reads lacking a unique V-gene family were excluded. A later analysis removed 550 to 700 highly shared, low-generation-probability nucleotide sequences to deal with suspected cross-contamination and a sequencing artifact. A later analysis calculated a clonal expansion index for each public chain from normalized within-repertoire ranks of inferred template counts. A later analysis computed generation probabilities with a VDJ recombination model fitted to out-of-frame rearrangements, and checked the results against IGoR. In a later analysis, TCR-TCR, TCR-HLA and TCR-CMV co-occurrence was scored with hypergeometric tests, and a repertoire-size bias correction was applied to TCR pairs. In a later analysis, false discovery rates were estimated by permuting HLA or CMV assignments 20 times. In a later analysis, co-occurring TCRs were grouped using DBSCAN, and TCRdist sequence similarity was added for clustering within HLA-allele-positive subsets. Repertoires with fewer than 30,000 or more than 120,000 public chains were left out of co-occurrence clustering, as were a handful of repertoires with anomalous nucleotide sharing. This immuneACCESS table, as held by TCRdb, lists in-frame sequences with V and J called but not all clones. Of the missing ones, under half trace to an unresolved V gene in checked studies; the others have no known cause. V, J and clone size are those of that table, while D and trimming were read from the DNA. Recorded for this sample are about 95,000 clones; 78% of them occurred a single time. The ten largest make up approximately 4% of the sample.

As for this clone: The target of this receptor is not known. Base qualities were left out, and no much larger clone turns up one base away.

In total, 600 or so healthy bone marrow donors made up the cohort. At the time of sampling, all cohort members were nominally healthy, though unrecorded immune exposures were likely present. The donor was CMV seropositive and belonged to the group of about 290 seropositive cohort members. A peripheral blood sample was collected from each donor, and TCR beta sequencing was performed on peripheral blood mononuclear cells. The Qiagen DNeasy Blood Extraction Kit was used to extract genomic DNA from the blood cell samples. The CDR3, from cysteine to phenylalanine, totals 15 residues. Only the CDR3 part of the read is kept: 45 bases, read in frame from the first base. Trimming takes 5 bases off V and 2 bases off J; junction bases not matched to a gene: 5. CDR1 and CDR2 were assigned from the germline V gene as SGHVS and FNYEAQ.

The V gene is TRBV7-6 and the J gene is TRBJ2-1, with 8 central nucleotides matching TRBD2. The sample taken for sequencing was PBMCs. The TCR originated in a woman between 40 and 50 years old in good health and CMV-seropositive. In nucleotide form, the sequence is TGTGCCAGCAGCGCGGGACTAGGCCCCTACAATGAGCAGTTCTTC. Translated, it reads CASSAGLGPYNEQFF. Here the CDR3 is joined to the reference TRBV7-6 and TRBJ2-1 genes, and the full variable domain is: GAGVSQSPRYKVTKRGQDVALRCDPISGHVSLYWYRQALGQGPEFLTYFNYEAQQDKSGLPNDRFSAERPEGSISTLTIQRTEQRDSAMYRCASSAGLGPYNEQFFGPGTRLTVL.